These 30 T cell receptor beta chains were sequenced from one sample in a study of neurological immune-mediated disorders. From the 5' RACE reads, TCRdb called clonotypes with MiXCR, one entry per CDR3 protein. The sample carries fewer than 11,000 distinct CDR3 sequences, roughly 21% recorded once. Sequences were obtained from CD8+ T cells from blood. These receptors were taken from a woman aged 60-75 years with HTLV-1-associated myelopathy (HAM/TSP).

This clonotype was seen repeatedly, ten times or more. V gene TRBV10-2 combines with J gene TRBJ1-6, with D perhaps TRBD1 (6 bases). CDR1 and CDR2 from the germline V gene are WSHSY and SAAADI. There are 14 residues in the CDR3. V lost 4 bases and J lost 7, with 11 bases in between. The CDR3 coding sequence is TGCGCCAGCAGTGCTTGGAGGGGGAATTCACCCCTCCACTTT. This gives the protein CASSAWRGNSPLHF.

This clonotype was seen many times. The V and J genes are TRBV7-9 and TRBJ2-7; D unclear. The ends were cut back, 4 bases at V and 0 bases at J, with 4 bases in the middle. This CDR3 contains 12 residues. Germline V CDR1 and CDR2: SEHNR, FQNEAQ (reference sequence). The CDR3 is CASSYSSYEQYF. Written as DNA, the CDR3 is TGTGCCAGCAGCTACAGCTCCTACGAGCAGTACTTC.

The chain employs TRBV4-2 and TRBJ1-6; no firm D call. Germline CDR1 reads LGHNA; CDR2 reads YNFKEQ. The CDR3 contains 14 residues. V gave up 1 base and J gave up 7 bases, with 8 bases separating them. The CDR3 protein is CASSQGVNNSPLHF. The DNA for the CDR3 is TGTGCCAGCAGCCAAGGAGTTAACAATTCACCCCTCCACTTT.

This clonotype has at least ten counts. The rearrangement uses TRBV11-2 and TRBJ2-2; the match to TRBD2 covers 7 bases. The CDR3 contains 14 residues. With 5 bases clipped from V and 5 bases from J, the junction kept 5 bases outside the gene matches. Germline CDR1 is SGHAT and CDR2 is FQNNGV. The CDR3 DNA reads TGTGCCAGCAGCCCGGGGGGTTTTACCGGGGAGCTGTTTTTT. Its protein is CASSPGGFTGELFF.

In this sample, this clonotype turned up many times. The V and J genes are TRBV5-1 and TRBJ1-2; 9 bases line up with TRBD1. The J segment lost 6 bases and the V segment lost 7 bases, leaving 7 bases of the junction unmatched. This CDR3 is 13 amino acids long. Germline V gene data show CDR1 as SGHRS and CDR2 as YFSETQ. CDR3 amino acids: CASGLRTGDGYTF. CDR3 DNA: TGCGCCAGCGGGCTCAGGACAGGGGATGGCTACACCTTC.

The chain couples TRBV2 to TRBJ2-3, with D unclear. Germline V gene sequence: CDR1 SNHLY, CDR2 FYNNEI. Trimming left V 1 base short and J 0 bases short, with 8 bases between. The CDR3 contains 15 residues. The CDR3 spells CASSEVGRSTDTQYF. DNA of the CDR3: TGTGCCAGCAGTGAAGTCGGCCGGAGCACAGATACGCAGTATTTT.

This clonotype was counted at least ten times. Here the CDR3 reads CSARVPQDYNQPQHF. CDR3 nucleotide sequence: TGCAGTGCTAGAGTGCCCCAGGACTATAATCAGCCCCAGCATTTT. This rearrangement joins TRBV20-1 to TRBJ1-5; D ambiguous. With 1 base removed from V and 4 bases from J, the gap between germline ends came to 14 bases. Germline V CDR1 and CDR2: DFQATT, SNEGSKA (reference sequence). The CDR3 has 15 amino acids.

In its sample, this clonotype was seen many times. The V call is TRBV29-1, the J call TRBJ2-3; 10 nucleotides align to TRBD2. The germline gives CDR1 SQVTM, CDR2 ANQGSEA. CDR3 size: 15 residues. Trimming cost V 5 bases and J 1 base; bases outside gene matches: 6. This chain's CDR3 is CSVLLAGGGTDTQYF. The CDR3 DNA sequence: TGCAGCGTTTTGTTAGCGGGGGGAGGCACAGATACGCAGTATTTT.

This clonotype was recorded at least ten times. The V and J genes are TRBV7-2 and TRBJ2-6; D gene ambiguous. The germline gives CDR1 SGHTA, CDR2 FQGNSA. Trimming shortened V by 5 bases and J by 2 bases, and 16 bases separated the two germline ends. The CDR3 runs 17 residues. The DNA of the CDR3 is TGTGCCAGCAGCCTACGACGTGAGGTTACTGGGGCCAACGTCCTGACTTTC. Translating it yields CASSLRREVTGANVLTF. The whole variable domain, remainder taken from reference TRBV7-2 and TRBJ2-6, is GAGVSQSPSNKVTEKGKDVELRCDPISGHTALYWYRQSLGQGLEFLIYFQGNSAPDKSGLPSDRFSAERTGGSVSTLTIQRTQQEDSAVYLCASSLRREVTGANVLTFGAGSRLTVL.

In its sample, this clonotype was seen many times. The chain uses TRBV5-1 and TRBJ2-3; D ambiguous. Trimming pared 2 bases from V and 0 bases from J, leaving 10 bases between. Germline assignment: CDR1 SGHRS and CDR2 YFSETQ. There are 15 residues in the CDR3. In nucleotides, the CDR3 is TGCGCCAGCAGCTTAGGCAGGAGTAGCACAGATACGCAGTATTTT. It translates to CASSLGRSSTDTQYF.

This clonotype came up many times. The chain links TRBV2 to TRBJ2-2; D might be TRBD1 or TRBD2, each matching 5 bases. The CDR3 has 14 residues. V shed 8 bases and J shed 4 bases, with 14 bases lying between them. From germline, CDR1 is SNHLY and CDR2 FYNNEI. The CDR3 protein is CASRGEWSTGELFF. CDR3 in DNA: TGTGCCAGCCGAGGGGAGTGGAGCACCGGGGAGCTGTTTTTT.

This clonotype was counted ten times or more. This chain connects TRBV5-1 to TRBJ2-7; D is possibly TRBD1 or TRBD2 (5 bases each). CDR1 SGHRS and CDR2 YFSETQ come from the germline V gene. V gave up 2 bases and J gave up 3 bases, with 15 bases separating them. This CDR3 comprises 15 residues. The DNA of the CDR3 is TGCGCCAGCAGCTTCGGGGCAGTTCAACTCTACGAGCAGTACTTC. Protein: CASSFGAVQLYEQYF. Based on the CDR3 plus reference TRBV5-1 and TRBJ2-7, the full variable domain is KAGVTQTPRYLIKTRGQQVTLSCSPISGHRSVSWYQQTPGQGLQFLFEYFSETQRNKGNFPGRFSGRQFSNSRSEMNVSTLELGDSALYLCASSFGAVQLYEQYFGPGTRLTVT.

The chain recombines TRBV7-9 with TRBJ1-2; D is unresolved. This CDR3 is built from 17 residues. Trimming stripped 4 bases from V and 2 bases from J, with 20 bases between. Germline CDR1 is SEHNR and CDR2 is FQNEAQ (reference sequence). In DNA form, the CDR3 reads TGTGCCAGCAGCTCTACCCAGGACGGAATCCAAAACTATGGCTACACCTTC. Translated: CASSSTQDGIQNYGYTF.

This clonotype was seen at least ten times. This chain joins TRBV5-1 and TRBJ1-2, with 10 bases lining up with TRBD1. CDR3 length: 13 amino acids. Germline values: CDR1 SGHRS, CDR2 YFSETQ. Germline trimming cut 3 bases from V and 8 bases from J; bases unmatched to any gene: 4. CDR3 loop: CASSWDRGGGYTF. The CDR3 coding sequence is TGCGCCAGCAGCTGGGACAGGGGAGGAGGCTACACCTTC.

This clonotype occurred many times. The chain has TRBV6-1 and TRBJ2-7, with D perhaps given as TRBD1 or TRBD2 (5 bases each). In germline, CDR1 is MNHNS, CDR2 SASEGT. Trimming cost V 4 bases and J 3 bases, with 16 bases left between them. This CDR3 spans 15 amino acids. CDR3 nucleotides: TGTGCCAGCAGTGCCCTAGGCCGGGGCGACTACGAGCAGTACTTC. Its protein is CASSALGRGDYEQYF.

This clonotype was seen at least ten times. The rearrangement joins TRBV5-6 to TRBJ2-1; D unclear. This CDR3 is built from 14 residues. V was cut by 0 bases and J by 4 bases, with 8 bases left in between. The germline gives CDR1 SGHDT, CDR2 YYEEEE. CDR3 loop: CASSLGNLYNEQFF. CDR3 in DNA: TGTGCCAGCAGCTTGGGGAACCTTTACAATGAGCAGTTCTTC.

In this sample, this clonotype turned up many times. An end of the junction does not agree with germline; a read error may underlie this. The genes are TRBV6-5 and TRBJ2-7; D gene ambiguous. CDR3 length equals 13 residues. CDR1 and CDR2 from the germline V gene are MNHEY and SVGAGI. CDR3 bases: TGTGCCAGCAGTTACTCCCCTTCATCGACCCAGGACTTC. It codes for CASSYSPSSTQDF.

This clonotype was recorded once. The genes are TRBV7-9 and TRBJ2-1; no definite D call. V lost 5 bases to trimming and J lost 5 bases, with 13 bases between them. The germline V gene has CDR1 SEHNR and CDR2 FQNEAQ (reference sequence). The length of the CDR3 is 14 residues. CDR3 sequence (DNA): TGTGCCAGCAGCCCTCCCCGACCCAACAATGAGCAGTTCTTC. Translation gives CASSPPRPNNEQFF.

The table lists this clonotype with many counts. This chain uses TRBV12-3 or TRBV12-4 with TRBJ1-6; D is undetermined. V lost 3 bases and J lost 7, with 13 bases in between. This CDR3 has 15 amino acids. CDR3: CASSFSAGWNSPLHF. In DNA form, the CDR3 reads TGTGCCAGCAGTTTCTCTGCAGGATGGAATTCACCCCTCCACTTT.

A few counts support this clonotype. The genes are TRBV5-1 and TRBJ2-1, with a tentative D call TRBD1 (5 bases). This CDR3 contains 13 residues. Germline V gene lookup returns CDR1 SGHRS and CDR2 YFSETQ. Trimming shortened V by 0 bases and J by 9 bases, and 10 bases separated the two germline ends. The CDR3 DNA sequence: TGCGCCAGCAGCTTGGTATGGGGCACTGAGCAGTTCTTC. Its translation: CASSLVWGTEQFF.

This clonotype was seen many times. This chain's CDR3 is CASSLYRERGGQYF. The CDR3 nucleotides are TGTGCCAGCAGTTTATACCGGGAGCGGGGGGGGCAGTATTTT. This sequence joins TRBV27 and TRBJ2-3; 10 positions match TRBD2. V trimming: 1 base; J trimming: 11 bases; junction bases outside the gene matches: 6. The CDR3 is 14 amino acids. Germline CDR1 is MNHEY and CDR2 is SMNVEV (reference sequence).

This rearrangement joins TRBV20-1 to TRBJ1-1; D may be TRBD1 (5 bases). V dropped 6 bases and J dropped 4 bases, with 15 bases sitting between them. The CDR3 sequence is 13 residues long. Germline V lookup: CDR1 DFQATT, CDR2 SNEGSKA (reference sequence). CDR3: CSAGPPEGTEAFF. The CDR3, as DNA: TGCAGTGCGGGGCCCCCGGAGGGCACTGAAGCTTTCTTT.

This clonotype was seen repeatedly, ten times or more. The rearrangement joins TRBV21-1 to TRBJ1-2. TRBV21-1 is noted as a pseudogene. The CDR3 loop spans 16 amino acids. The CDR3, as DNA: TGTGCCAGCAGCAGGCCGATCGAGGCCCAGGACTATGGCTACACCTTC. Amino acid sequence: CASSRPIEAQDYGYTF.

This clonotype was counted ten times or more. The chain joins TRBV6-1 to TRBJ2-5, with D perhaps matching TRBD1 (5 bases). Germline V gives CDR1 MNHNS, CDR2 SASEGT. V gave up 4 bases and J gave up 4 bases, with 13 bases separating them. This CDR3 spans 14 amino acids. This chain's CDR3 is CASSGGPGSETQYF. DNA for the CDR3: TGTGCCAGCAGTGGGGGCCCGGGTTCAGAGACCCAGTACTTC.

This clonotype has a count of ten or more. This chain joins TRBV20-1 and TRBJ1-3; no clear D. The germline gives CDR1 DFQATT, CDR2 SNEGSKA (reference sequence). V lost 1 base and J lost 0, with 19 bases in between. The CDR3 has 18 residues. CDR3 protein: CSARGSETINLSGNTIYF. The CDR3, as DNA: TGCAGTGCTAGAGGTTCCGAGACTATAAACCTCTCTGGAAACACCATATATTTT.

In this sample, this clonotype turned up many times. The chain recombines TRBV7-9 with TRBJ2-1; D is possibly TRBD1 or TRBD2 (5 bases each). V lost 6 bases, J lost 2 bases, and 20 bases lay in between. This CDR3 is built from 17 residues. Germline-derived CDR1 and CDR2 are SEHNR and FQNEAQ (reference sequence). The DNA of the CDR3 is TGTGCCAGCAGTCAGACTTCTGGTGGGGGAACCTACAATGAGCAGTTCTTC. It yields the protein CASSQTSGGGTYNEQFF.

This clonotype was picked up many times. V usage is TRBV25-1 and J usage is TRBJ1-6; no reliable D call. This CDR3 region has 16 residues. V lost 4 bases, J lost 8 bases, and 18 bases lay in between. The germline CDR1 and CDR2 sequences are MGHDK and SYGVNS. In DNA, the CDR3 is TGTGCCAGCAGTGGGTTTGTGTATGCCAATGATTCACCCCTCCACTTT. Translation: CASSGFVYANDSPLHF.

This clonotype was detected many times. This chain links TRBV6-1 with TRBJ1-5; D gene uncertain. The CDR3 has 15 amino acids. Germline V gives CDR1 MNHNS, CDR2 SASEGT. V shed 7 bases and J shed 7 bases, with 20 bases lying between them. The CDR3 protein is CASTPNVGFGQPQHF. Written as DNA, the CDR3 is TGTGCCAGCACCCCGAACGTAGGGTTTGGCCAGCCCCAGCATTTT.

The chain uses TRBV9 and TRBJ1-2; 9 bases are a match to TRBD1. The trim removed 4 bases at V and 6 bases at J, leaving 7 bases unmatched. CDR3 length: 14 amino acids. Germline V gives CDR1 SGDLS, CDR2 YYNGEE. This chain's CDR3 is CASSPRTGDDGYTF. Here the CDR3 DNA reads TGTGCCAGCAGCCCCAGGACAGGGGACGATGGCTACACCTTC.

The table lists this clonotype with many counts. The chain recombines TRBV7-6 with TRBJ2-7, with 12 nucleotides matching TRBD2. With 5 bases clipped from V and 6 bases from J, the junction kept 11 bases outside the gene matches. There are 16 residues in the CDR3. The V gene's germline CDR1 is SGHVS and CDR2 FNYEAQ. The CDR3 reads CASSPGPSGGASEQYF. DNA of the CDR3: TGTGCCAGCAGCCCAGGGCCTAGCGGGGGGGCTTCCGAGCAGTACTTC.